The T cell receptor (beta chain) described here comes from a study of identical twins. In TCRdb, the 5' RACE reads were re-called with MiXCR into one record per CDR3 protein. The sample holds hundreds of thousands of distinct CDR3 sequences; around 9.6% are singletons and the top ten take around 5%. The sequencing sample was made of memory (CD45RO+) T cells sorted from blood. This clonotype was obtained from a woman aged 18-29 years in good health.

Here the CDR3 DNA reads TGTGCCAGCAGCCCCGCGCAGGGTCCCTCCTACGAGCAGTACTTC. As protein: CASSPAQGPSYEQYF. The chain joins TRBV3-1 to TRBJ2-7; possible D gene TRBD1, 5 bases. Between the trimmed V and J ends, which lost 4 bases and 0 bases, there was a span of 13 bases. This CDR3 is 15 amino acids long. Per germline, CDR1 LGHDT and CDR2 YNNKEL (reference sequence).